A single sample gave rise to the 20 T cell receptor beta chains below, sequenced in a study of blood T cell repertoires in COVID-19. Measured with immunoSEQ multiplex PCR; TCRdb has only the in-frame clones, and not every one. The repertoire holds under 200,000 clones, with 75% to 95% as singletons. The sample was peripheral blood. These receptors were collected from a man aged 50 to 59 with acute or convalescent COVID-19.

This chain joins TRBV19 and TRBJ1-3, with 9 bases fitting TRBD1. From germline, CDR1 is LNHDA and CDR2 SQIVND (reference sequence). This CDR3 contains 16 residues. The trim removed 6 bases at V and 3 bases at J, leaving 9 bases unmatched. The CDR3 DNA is TGTGCCAGTAGCGATCCGGGACAGGGAGTTGGAAACACCATATATTTT. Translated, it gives CASSDPGQGVGNTIYF.

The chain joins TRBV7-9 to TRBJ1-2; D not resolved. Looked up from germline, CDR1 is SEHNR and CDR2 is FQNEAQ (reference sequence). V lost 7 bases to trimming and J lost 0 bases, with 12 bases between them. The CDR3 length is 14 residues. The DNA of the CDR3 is TGTGCCAGCAAGCAAGCGGGGTCTAACTATGGCTACACCTTC. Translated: CASKQAGSNYGYTF.

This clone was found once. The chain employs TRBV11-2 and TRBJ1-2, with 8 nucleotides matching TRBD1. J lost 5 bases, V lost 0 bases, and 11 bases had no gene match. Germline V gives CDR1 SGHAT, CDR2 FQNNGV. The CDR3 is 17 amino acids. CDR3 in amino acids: CASSLDGRGTGTYGYTF. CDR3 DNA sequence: TGTGCCAGCAGCTTAGATGGTAGGGGGACAGGCACTTATGGCTACACCTTC.

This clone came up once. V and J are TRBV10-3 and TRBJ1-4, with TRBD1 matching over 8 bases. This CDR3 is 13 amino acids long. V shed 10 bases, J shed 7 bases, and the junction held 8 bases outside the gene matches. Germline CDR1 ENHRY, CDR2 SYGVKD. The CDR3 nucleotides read TGTGCCAGCTCTGGACAGGGCGGTGAAAAACTGTTTTTT. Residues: CASSGQGGEKLFF.

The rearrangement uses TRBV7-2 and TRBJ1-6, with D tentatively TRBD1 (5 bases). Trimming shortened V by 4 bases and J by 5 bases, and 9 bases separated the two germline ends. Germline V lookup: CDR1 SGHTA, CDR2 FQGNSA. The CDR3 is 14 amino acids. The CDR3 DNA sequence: TGTGCCAGCAGCTCCGGACAAAATAATTCACCCCTCCACTTT. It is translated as CASSSGQNNSPLHF.

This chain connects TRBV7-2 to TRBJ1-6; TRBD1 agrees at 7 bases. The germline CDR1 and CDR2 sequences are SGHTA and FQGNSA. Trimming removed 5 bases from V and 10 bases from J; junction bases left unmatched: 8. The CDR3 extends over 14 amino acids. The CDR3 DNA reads TGTGCCAGCAGCCCTCCCCGACAGGGATCACCCCTCCACTTT. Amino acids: CASSPPRQGSPLHF. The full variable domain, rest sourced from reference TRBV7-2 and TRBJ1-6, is GAGVSQSPSNKVTEKGKDVELRCDPISGHTALYWYRQSLGQGLEFLIYFQGNSAPDKSGLPSDRFSAERTGGSVSTLTIQRTQQEDSAVYLCASSPPRQGSPLHFGNGTRLTVT.

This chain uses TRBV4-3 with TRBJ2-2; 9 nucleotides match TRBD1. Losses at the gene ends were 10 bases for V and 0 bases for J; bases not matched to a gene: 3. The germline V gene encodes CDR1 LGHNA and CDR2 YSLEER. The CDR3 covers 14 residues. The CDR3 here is CATGTGSNTGELFF. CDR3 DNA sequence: TGCGCCACAGGGACAGGGTCGAACACCGGGGAGCTGTTTTTT.

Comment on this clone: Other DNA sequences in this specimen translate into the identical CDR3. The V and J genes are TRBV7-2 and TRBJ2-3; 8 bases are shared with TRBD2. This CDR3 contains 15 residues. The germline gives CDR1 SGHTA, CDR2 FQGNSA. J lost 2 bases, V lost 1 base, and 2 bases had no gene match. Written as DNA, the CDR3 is TGTGCCAGCAGCTTAGTAGCGGGGATCACAGATACGCAGTATTTT. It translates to CASSLVAGITDTQYF.

CDR3 protein: CASSEASGRSLYGYTF. The CDR3 DNA sequence: TGTGCCAGCAGTGAAGCGTCGGGGAGAAGTCTTTATGGCTACACCTTC. The V call is TRBV6-1, the J call TRBJ1-2; D call uncertain. The CDR3 spans 16 residues. V was cut by 0 bases and J by 5 bases, with 16 bases left in between. CDR1 is MNHNS and CDR2 is SASEGT in the germline V gene.

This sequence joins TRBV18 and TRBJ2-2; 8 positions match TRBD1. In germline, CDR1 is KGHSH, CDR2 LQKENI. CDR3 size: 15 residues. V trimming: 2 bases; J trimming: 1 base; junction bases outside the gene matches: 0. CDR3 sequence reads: CASSPGTGNTGELFF. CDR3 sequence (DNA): TGTGCCAGCTCACCAGGGACAGGGAACACCGGGGAGCTGTTTTTT. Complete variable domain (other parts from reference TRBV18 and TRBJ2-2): NAGVMQNPRHLVRRRGQEARLRCSPMKGHSHVYWYRQLPEEGLKFMVYLQKENIIDESGMPKERFSAEFPKEGPSILRIQQVVRGDSAAYFCASSPGTGNTGELFFGEGSRLTVL.

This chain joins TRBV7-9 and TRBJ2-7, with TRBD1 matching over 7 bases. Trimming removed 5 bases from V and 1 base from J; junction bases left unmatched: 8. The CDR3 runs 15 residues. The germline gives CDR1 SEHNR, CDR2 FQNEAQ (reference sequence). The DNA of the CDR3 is TGTGCCAGCAGCCCGCAAATGGGACAGTCCTACGAGCAGTACTTC. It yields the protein CASSPQMGQSYEQYF.

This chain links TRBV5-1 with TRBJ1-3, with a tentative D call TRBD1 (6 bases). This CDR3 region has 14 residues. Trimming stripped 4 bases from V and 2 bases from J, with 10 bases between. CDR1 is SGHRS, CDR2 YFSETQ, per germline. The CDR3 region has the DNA TGCGCCAGCAGCAGAGCAGGGGCTGGAAACACCATATATTTT. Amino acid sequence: CASSRAGAGNTIYF.

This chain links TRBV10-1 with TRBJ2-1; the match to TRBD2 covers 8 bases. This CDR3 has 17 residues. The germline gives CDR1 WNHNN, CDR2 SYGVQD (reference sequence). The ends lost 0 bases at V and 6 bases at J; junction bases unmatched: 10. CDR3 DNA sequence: TGCGCCAGCAGTGAGTCGACGTGGAGCGGGAGTCGCAATGAGCAGTTCTTC. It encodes CASSESTWSGSRNEQFF.

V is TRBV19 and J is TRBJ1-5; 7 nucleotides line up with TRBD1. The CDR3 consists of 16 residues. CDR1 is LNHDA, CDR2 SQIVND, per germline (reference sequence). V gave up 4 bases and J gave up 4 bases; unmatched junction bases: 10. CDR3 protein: CASSTGTVSQNQPQHF. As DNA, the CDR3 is TGTGCCAGTAGTACTGGGACAGTGAGTCAGAATCAGCCCCAGCATTTT.

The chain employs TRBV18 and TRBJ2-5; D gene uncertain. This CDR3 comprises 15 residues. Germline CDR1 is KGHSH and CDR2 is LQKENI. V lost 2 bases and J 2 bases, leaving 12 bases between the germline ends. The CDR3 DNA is TGTGCCAGCTCACCATTCCAGCGTCTTCAAGAGACCCAGTACTTC. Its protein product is CASSPFQRLQETQYF.

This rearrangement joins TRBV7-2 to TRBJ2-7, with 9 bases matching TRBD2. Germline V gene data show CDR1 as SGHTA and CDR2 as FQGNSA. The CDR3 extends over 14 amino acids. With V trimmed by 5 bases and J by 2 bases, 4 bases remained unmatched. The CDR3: CASSMSGRPYEQYF. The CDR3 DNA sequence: TGTGCCAGCAGCATGAGCGGGAGGCCCTACGAGCAGTACTTC.

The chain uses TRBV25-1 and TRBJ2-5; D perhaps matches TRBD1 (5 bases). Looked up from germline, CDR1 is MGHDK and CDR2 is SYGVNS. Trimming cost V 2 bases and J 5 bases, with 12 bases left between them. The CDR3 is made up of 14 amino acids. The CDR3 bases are TGTGCCAGCAGTGAAGTAAGGGGCGGTGAGACCCAGTACTTC. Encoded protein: CASSEVRGGETQYF.

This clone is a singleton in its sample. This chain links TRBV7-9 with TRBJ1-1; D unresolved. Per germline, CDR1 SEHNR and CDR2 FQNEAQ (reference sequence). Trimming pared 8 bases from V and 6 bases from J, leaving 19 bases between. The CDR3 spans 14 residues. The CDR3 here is CASEGGLLGSEAFF. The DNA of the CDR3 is TGTGCCAGCGAGGGTGGCCTTTTAGGTTCTGAAGCTTTCTTT. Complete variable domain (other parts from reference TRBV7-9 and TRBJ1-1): DTGVSQNPRHKITKRGQNVTFRCDPISEHNRLYWYRQTLGQGPEFLTYFQNEAQLEKSRLLSDRFSAERPKGSFSTLEIQRTEQGDSAMYLCASEGGLLGSEAFFGQGTRLTVV.

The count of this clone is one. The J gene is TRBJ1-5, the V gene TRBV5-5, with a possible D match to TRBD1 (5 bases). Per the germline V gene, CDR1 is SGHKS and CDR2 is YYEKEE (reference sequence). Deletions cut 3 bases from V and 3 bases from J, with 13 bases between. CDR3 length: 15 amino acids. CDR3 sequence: CASSSLTGTNQPQHF. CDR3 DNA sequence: TGTGCCAGCAGCTCCCTAACAGGAACCAATCAGCCCCAGCATTTT.

In DNA, the CDR3 is TGTGCCAGCAGCACAACCGGGACTAGTAGCACAGATACGCAGTATTTT. Amino acid sequence: CASSTTGTSSTDTQYF. The V gene is TRBV9, the J gene TRBJ2-3; 8 bases map to TRBD2. V shed 4 bases, J shed 0 bases, and the junction held 7 bases outside the gene matches. This CDR3 has 16 amino acids. The V gene's germline CDR1 is SGDLS and CDR2 YYNGEE. Drawing the rest from reference TRBV9 and TRBJ2-3, the complete variable domain is DSGVTQTPKHLITATGQRVTLRCSPRSGDLSVYWYQQSLDQGLQFLIQYYNGEERAKGNILERFSAQQFPDLHSELNLSSLELGDSALYFCASSTTGTSSTDTQYFGPGTRLTVL.